What follows are 18 T cell receptor beta chains derived from one specimen sequenced in a study of beta chain features in type 1 diabetes. The entirety of the isolated RNA underwent reverse transcription, so expressed TCRB transcripts were sequenced. Produced via immunoSEQ multiplex PCR; TCRdb's table is partial and in-frame only. The repertoire holds some 330,000 clones, with 8% to 13% as singletons. The sequenced sample consisted of naive CD4+ T cells from blood. Receptor source: a woman in her 30s in good health.

This clone was observed a handful of times. V and J are TRBV9 and TRBJ2-2; the match to TRBD1 covers 8 bases. This CDR3 comprises 16 residues. CDR1 and CDR2 (germline): SGDLS, YYNGEE. J gave up 7 bases and V 0 bases, and 8 bases lay outside the gene matches. For the CDR3, the DNA is TGTGCCAGCAGCGTAGTAAACAGGGGGTCTGGCGGGGAGCTGTTTTTT. Encoded protein: CASSVVNRGSGGELFF.

This clone was seen only a few times. This sequence joins TRBV4-3 and TRBJ2-1, with 15 positions matching TRBD2. The V and J ends lost 3 bases and 6 bases, in that order; junction bases with no gene match: 12. Germline lookup yields CDR1 LGHNA and CDR2 YSLEER. This CDR3 spans 19 amino acids. The CDR3 loop reads CASSQNPGLAGGGGNEQFF. The CDR3 DNA follows: TGCGCCAGCAGCCAGAATCCGGGACTAGCGGGAGGCGGGGGCAATGAGCAGTTCTTC.

The chain links TRBV28 to TRBJ2-3, with TRBD1 matching over 7 bases. This CDR3 region has 16 residues. Germline trimming cut 6 bases from V and 3 bases from J; bases unmatched to any gene: 12. Germline CDR1 MDHEN, CDR2 SYDVKM. The CDR3 loop is CASRRLGQGVTDTQYF. As DNA, the CDR3 is TGTGCCAGCAGGAGATTGGGCCAGGGGGTTACAGATACGCAGTATTTT.

This clone was counted many times. The chain joins TRBV4-3 to TRBJ2-1; 7 bases are a match to TRBD2. The CDR3 totals 13 residues. The germline V gene encodes CDR1 LGHNA and CDR2 YSLEER. V shed 4 bases, J shed 5 bases, and the junction held 2 bases outside the gene matches. CDR3 protein: CASSPTSHNEQFF. In DNA form, the CDR3 reads TGCGCCAGCAGCCCGACTAGCCACAATGAGCAGTTCTTC.

The J gene is TRBJ2-2, the V gene TRBV7-2, with a weak D call TRBD2 (5 bases). The length of the CDR3 is 15 residues. V was cut by 1 base and J by 5 bases, with 11 bases left in between. In germline, CDR1 is SGHTA, CDR2 FQGNSA. The CDR3 here is CASSLVSAGTGELFF. CDR3 nucleotides: TGTGCCAGCAGCTTAGTATCGGCGGGTACCGGGGAGCTGTTTTTT.

The chain uses TRBV29-1 and TRBJ2-3; D uncertain. The CDR3 totals 14 residues. The V and J ends lost 4 bases and 3 bases respectively, with 14 bases between them. Germline CDR1 is SQVTM and CDR2 is ANQGSEA. The CDR3 sequence: CSVARLESTDTQYF. CDR3 nucleotide sequence: TGCAGCGTTGCGAGATTAGAATCGACAGATACGCAGTATTTT.

The chain carries TRBV29-1 and TRBJ1-1; D is unclear. Germline V gene lookup returns CDR1 SQVTM and CDR2 ANQGSEA. CDR3 size: 14 residues. V shed 1 base and J shed 2 bases, with 11 bases lying between them. The CDR3 DNA reads as TGCAGCGTTGAAGTGCCAGGTGCCAACACTGAAGCTTTCTTT. Residues: CSVEVPGANTEAFF.

This clone was detected a few times. The V and J genes are TRBV13 and TRBJ2-7; the D gene is possibly TRBD2 (6 bases). The CDR3 sequence is 12 residues long. Trimming took off 5 bases at V and 12 bases at J, with 17 bases between the two ends. Germline V gives CDR1 PRHDT, CDR2 FYEKMQ (reference sequence). CDR3 coding DNA: TGTGCCAGCAGCCGTGGACCCGGGGGTGTGTACTTC. It specifies CASSRGPGGVYF.

CDR3 nucleotides: TGTGCCAGCAGCTTAGCGGGGATTGACACCGGGGAGCTGTTTTTT. Its protein product is CASSLAGIDTGELFF. V usage is TRBV11-3 and J usage is TRBJ2-2; tentatively, D is TRBD2 (5 bases). V lost 1 base, J lost 3 bases, and 9 bases lay in between. Germline-derived CDR1 and CDR2 are SGHNT and YENEEA. CDR3 length: 15 residues.

V and J are TRBV29-1 and TRBJ2-1; D perhaps matches TRBD2 (7 bases). V shed 5 bases and J shed 6 bases, with 20 bases lying between them. The CDR3 totals 15 residues. CDR1 is SQVTM and CDR2 is ANQGSEA in the germline V gene. In nucleotides, the CDR3 is TGCAGCGTTCGGGGGGCTAGCGGTTCGGGCAATGAGCAGTTCTTC. It translates to CSVRGASGSGNEQFF.

The genes are TRBV11-2 and TRBJ1-1; 12 bases map to TRBD1. The junction had 2 bases not matched to a gene; V was cut back by 3 bases and J by 3 bases. Germline CDR1 and CDR2: SGHAT and FQNNGV. The CDR3 sequence is 15 residues long. The CDR3 loop reads CASSLGQGADTEAFF. CDR3 nucleotide sequence: TGTGCCAGCAGCTTGGGACAGGGGGCCGACACTGAAGCTTTCTTT.

This rearrangement joins TRBV20-1 to TRBJ2-7; no definite D call. This CDR3 is 11 amino acids long. CDR1 is DFQATT and CDR2 is SNEGSKA in the germline V gene (reference sequence). CDR3 sequence reads: CSPTVDYEQYF. Written as DNA, the CDR3 is TGCAGCCCTACGGTCGATTACGAGCAGTACTTC.

This clone was observed a few times. The chain uses TRBV7-2 and TRBJ2-7, with TRBD1 as a possible D gene (6 bases). This CDR3 region has 14 residues. The germline V gene has CDR1 SGHTA and CDR2 FQGNSA. Trimming cost V 1 base and J 2 bases, with 9 bases left between them. The CDR3 region is CASSLEWGPYEQYF. DNA for the CDR3: TGTGCCAGCAGCTTAGAATGGGGGCCCTACGAGCAGTACTTC.

In the case of this clone: Other DNA sequences in this sample translate to the same CDR3. V gene TRBV19 combines with J gene TRBJ2-6; unclear D gene. This CDR3 contains 14 residues. Trimming shortened V by 5 bases and J by 1 base, and 6 bases separated the two germline ends. Germline V gene sequence: CDR1 LNHDA, CDR2 SQIVND (reference sequence). The CDR3 coding sequence is TGTGCCAGTAGTCCGGGTTCTGGGGCCAACGTCCTGACTTTC. This encodes CASSPGSGANVLTF.

This chain uses TRBV7-2 with TRBJ2-5; 7 bases match TRBD1. The V gene's germline CDR1 is SGHTA and CDR2 FQGNSA. CDR3 length: 15 amino acids. Unmatched junction bases numbered 5, after V lost 2 bases and J lost 2 bases. CDR3 loop: CASSLSGTVQETQYF. The CDR3 DNA reads TGTGCCAGCAGCTTATCAGGGACAGTACAAGAGACCCAGTACTTC.

This clone has just a few counts. The CDR3 bases are TGCAGCGTTCAAGGGACAGGAACCTATGGCTACACCTTC. This sequence encodes CSVQGTGTYGYTF. The chain carries TRBV29-1 and TRBJ1-2; 8 nucleotides align to TRBD1. Per the germline V gene, CDR1 is SQVTM and CDR2 is ANQGSEA. V shed 5 bases, J shed 4 bases, and the junction held 6 bases outside the gene matches. The CDR3 runs 13 residues.

This clone was seen more than once but under ten times. The V gene is TRBV27, the J gene TRBJ1-2, with D tentatively TRBD1 (6 bases). Germline V gives CDR1 MNHEY, CDR2 SMNVEV (reference sequence). This CDR3 comprises 17 residues. The V and J ends lost 3 bases and 2 bases respectively, with 19 bases between them. CDR3 protein: CASSLTPQTGRNYGYTF. In DNA form, the CDR3 reads TGTGCCAGCAGTTTGACCCCGCAGACAGGCAGAAACTATGGCTACACCTTC.

This clone showed up just a few times. The V call is TRBV27, the J call TRBJ2-1, with 11 bases lining up with TRBD2. The CDR3 sequence is 15 residues long. Germline V CDR1 and CDR2: MNHEY, SMNVEV (reference sequence). The J segment lost 8 bases and the V segment lost 4 bases, leaving 7 bases of the junction unmatched. This CDR3 reads CASSSLLAGGHEQFF. DNA of the CDR3: TGTGCCAGCAGTTCCCTGTTAGCGGGAGGGCATGAGCAGTTCTTC.